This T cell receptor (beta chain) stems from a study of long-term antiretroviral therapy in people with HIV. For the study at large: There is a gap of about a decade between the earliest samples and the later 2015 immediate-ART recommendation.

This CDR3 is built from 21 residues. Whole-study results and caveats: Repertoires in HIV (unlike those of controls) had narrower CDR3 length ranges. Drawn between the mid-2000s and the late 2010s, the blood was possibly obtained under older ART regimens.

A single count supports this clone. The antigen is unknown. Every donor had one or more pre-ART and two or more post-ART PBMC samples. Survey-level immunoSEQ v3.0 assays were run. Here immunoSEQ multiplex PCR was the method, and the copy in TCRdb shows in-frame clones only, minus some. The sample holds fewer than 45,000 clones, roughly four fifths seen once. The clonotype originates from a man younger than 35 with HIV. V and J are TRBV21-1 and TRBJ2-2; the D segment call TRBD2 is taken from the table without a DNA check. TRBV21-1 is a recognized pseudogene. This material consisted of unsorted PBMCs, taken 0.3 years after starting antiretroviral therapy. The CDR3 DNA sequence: TGTGCCAGCAGCAAAGGGGGGGATCAGACTAGCGAACTATTCGACACCGGGGAGCTGTTTTTT. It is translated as CASSKGGDQTSELFDTGELFF.